This T cell receptor beta chain stems from a study of shared clonotypes between healthy human individuals. Whole-study context: The donors, a couple of women and a few men, were aged 18 to 49.

CDR3 length: 11 residues. CDR1 is MNHNS, CDR2 SASEGT, per germline. The V and J ends lost 4 bases and 12 bases respectively, with 12 bases between them. Study-wide results and caveats: The generation probabilities recorded for non-shared clonotypes fell below those of clonotypes shared by all four donors.

Concerning this clone itself: Its cognate antigen is unknown.

The donor cohort consisted entirely of Caucasian adults residing in Nashville, Tennessee. Libraries were prepared by immunoSEQ multiplex PCR; TCRdb keeps only in-frame clonotypes and omits some of them. The table lists some 580,000 clones, about 96% of them singletons. Input material: naive CD4+ T cells sorted from blood. Specified subset: CD45RA+ positively selected. V usage is TRBV6-1 and J usage is TRBJ1-1; a possible D gene is TRBD1 (5 bases). This sequence was found in a woman aged 25 to 39 in good health. The CDR3 region has the DNA TGTGCCAGCAGTGGGCGGGGGGGAACTTTCTTT. This gives the protein CASSGRGGTFF.